This T cell receptor beta chain was profiled in a study of T cells in Graves' hyperthyroidism and ophthalmopathy. This clonotype was counted at least ten times. This CDR3 is built from 14 residues. Trimming shortened V by 8 bases and J by 2 bases, and 16 bases separated the two germline ends. RNA transcripts were the template for amplifying TCR beta CDR3 regions. In the first-round RT-PCR of the TCR CDR3, the HTBI primer set was used. Via MiXCR, TCRdb re-called the multiplex PCR reads, giving one row per CDR3 protein. The table has some 360,000 distinct CDR3 sequences, approximately 13% seen once. Any patient presenting with uncontrolled infection, other autoimmune disease, pregnancy or lactation was left out.

The J gene is TRBJ2-7, the V gene TRBV12-3 or TRBV12-4, with D maybe TRBD2 (5 bases). The source material was blood. This receptor was obtained from a woman aged 60-75 years with Graves' hyperthyroidism. CDR3 coding DNA: TGTGCCAGCTGCGCCCAAGGACTCACCTACGAGCAGTACTTC. Amino acid sequence: CASCAQGLTYEQYF.